Detailed here is one TCR beta chain. Its antigen target is currently unknown. Base qualities are missing; no much larger clone stands one base away. For CDR1 and CDR2, the germline V gene lists SGHTA and FQGNSA. From the cysteine up to the phenylalanine, the CDR3 has a length of 15 residues. This entry keeps only the CDR3 DNA: 45 bases, framed from base 1. The junction carries 19 bases between V and J, which are trimmed by 7 bases and 4 bases respectively. Systemically healthy Caucasian individuals from Russia, 35 to 50 in total and aged roughly 6 to 100 years, were included as donors. Approximately 10 milliliters of peripheral blood were collected from each donor into EDTA-treated Vacutainer tubes. Ficoll-Paque density-gradient centrifugation was used to isolate PBMCs, with at least 6.5 million per sample. Trizol reagent was used to extract total RNA from PBMCs, with at least 6 micrograms per sample. The percentages of naive CD45RAhigh/CD27high T cells were determined by flow cytometry on a PBMC aliquot from every donor.

Library creation used 5' RACE. Sequenced on an Illumina HiSeq 2500. A second PCR of roughly 7 to 11 cycles was performed with a sample-barcoded 5' primer and a J-beta primer mix. Each TCR beta cDNA molecule received a unique molecular identifier from a template-switch 5' adaptor carrying 12 random nucleotides. Each sample yielded at least 2.5 million CDR3-containing paired-end reads. All of the RNA was converted into first-strand cDNA using the Mint cDNA synthesis kit, with a TRBC-specific oligonucleotide serving as the primer. After uracil-DNA glycosylase treatment, a first 18-cycle PCR used universal primers M1SS and BC2_uni_R on all cDNA. The original methods were these. For normalization, 1 million high-quality reads were randomly selected from each sample, with every read carrying a distinct molecular identifier. Reads sharing molecular identifiers were discarded rather than binned into consensus sequences. MiTCR, run with a Q25 quality threshold and the strictest error-elimination algorithm, handled CDR3 identification, clonotype clustering and error correction. A nonparametric unseen species model using Euler transformation provided a lower-bound estimate of total TCR beta diversity. TCRdb redid the processing of the public reads, applying fastp at Q25 and MiXCR, and retained in-frame beta chains. A single entry per CDR3 protein holds the most common genes and DNA from its merged rows. TCRdb's processing, not the authors' own work, is the source of the V and J calls. This sample gives 1.5 million to 2 million distinct CDR3 sequences in total; under 30% of them show up just once. Jointly, the top ten make up 7.7% of the sample.

These data are taken from a study of blood T cells in healthy people across ages (dated by TCRdb to about 2015). About the full investigation: In model experiments, template switching captured roughly one uniquely barcoded TCR beta cDNA molecule for every two T cells. Using the same blood draw, the study looked at two additional independent replicas of 1 million unique cDNA reads for two donors, one aged 18 to 30 and the other aged 80 or older. Using deep sequencing normalized with unique cDNA molecular identifiers, the study measured how TCR beta repertoire diversity changes with age. The donors were divided into four age groups: young (average roughly 17 years), middle-aged (about 41), aged (roughly 66) and long-lived (more than 75). Donors of different ages were randomly distributed across sequencing lanes to avoid experimental bias. General conclusions and limits of the study: Observed TCR beta diversity correlated strongly with the percentage of naive T cells measured by flow cytometry. Compared with the aged group, more naive CD4+ T cells, fewer expanded clones and increased TCR diversity were shown by the long-lived group, suggesting age selection. Bulk unsorted PBMC profiling prevented conclusive comparison of naive and antigen-experienced compartments. Total diversity estimates from one million sequenced T cells were considered lower bounds and underestimates. Because donor CMV infection status was unknown, age-related changes in expanded clonotypes were potentially confounded. As age increased, observed TCR beta diversity per million T cells dropped in a roughly linear way, and a significant reduction was already evident by age around 41.

This TCR was sampled from a woman in her thirties in good health. The rearrangement combines TRBV7-2 with TRBJ1-2, with a tentative D gene TRBD1 over 5 matching bases. Sequenced input: blood. The nucleotides read TGTGCCAGCACCCTTAGCCCCGGGGCTGGCTATGGCTACACCTTC. Its translation is CASTLSPGAGYGYTF. The full variable domain, completed from the reference TRBV7-2 and TRBJ1-2 proteins outside the CDR3, reads GAGVSQSPSNKVTEKGKDVELRCDPISGHTALYWYRQSLGQGLEFLIYFQGNSAPDKSGLPSDRFSAERTGGSVSTLTIQRTQQEDSAVYLCASTLSPGAGYGYTFGSGTRLTVV.